Sequencing of this TCR beta chain was carried out in a study of identical twins. This clonotype was counted a few times. No antigen is known for it. The ends were cut back, 10 bases at V and 2 bases at J, with 14 bases in the middle. This CDR3 comprises 14 residues. Via MiXCR, TCRdb re-called the 5' RACE reads, giving one row per CDR3 protein. The table records hundreds of thousands of distinct CDR3 sequences, approximately 13% of them present only once. Study-wide findings and caveats: The presence of invariant MAIT and iNKT cells could partly confound analyses of zero-insertion sequences. When twins shared out-of-frame alpha sequences, those sequences had excess low generation probability.

This sample was shared with a second study, whose subject was yellow fever vaccine responses in identical twins. As reported in that work: It has been reported that, in twins, the vaccine T cell response seemed partly convergent and partly personalized.

The receptor's source is a woman aged 18-29 years in good health. Sequenced input: PBMCs. The gene calls are TRBV12-3 or TRBV12-4 and TRBJ2-2, with D possibly matching TRBD1 (5 bases). Here the CDR3 DNA reads TGTGCCAACGTCCGGACAACTAACACCGGGGAGCTGTTTTTT. Amino acid sequence: CANVRTTNTGELFF.